The following is a T cell receptor beta chain sequence with its context. Its antigen is as yet unknown. The CDR3 has 15 amino acids. Germline CDR1 is MDHEN and CDR2 is SYDVKM. TCRdb processed the 5' RACE reads again and assigns one entry to each CDR3 protein, with no DNA. The sample holds 150,000 to 200,000 distinct CDR3 sequences. This record comes from a study of monozygotic twins with inflammatory bowel disease. Study results and limitations: Researchers reported no repertoire similarity difference between concordant and discordant twins, possibly from limited power. Twins with IBD were found to have lower TCRbeta diversity (inverse Simpson) than healthy co-twins. Telling different T cell subtypes apart from each other was not possible.

The TCR was taken from a human donor with ulcerative colitis or Crohn's disease, or a healthy co-twin of an affected twin (not recorded which). The chain joins TRBV28 to TRBJ2-7. Sequencing used blood. CDR3: CASSLPNTGSYEQYF.